This T cell receptor beta chain appears in the sequencing data of a study of cytomegalovirus exposure and HLA in healthy donors. The CDR3 sequence is 16 residues long. This clone was observed a single time. Method: immunoSEQ multiplex PCR; TCRdb's copy keeps in-frame clones and lacks some. The table shows under 60,000 clones, with approximately 88% occurring only once. This TCR came from a woman between 25 and 40 years old in good health and CMV-seronegative. Sequenced input: PBMCs. The chain couples TRBV21-1 to TRBJ1-1; TRBD1 is taken as the D call from the table, unchecked against the DNA. TRBV21-1 is a pseudogene locus. The CDR3 DNA reads as TGTGCCAGCAGCAACTATCGGACAGGGACGAACACTGAAGCTTTCTTT. Its protein product is CASSNYRTGTNTEAFF.